Shown below are 24 T cell receptor beta chains from a single sample sequenced in a study of T cells expressing NK-cell markers. TCRdb reprocessed the 5' RACE reads and stores each CDR3 protein as one record, lacking DNA. Across roughly 350,000 distinct CDR3 sequences, the top ten clones capture under 6.5% of the sample. Sequencing was carried out using blood T cells: a sorted CD56 or NKG2C T cell subset, CD4+ or CD8+ T cells, or bulk PBMC T cells (not recorded which). The receptors originated from a man aged 18-69 years in good health.

V gene TRBV15 combines with J gene TRBJ2-1; as DNA is missing, the TRBD1 call by TCRdb cannot be tested. CDR3 length: 16 amino acids. Germline V gene data show CDR1 as LNHNV and CDR2 as YYDKDF (reference sequence). This CDR3 is CATSRDLRTGGSEQFF.

This chain links TRBV10-3 with TRBJ2-5; without DNA, the TCRdb call of TRBD2 cannot be checked. CDR1 and CDR2 from the germline V gene are ENHRY and SYGVKD. This CDR3 has 18 amino acids. The chain's CDR3 is CAISEIRKASGGQETQYF.

The chain recombines TRBV6-2 or TRBV6-3 with TRBJ1-1; TCRdb's D call, TRBD1, is unchecked because there is no DNA. The CDR3 sequence is 14 residues long. CDR1 is MNHEY, CDR2 SVGEGT, per germline. CDR3 in amino acids: CASSSAAGTIRAFF.

The chain joins TRBV20-1 to TRBJ1-6; the TCRdb D gene call, TRBD1, has no DNA to confirm it. This CDR3 has 16 amino acids. Germline CDR1 DFQATT, CDR2 SNEGSKA (reference sequence). The CDR3 region is CSAPDGGRGVNSPLHF.

The rearrangement joins TRBV12-3 or TRBV12-4 to TRBJ2-5; the TRBD1 assignment by TCRdb is unverifiable without DNA. This CDR3 contains 15 residues. This CDR3 is CASSFRGQGRETQYF.

The rearrangement uses TRBV18 and TRBJ2-5; TCRdb indicates TRBD1, and absent DNA this call remains unverified. The CDR3 loop spans 15 amino acids. The germline V gene has CDR1 KGHSH and CDR2 LQKENI. CDR3: CASSPVSGQQETQYF. Full variable domain (rest looked up from reference TRBV18 and TRBJ2-5): NAGVMQNPRHLVRRRGQEARLRCSPMKGHSHVYWYRQLPEEGLKFMVYLQKENIIDESGMPKERFSAEFPKEGPSILRIQQVVRGDSAAYFCASSPVSGQQETQYFGPGTRLLVL.

V is TRBV28 and J is TRBJ2-1; TCRdb's D call of TRBD1 is untestable without DNA. The CDR3 runs 15 residues. Looked up from germline, CDR1 is MDHEN and CDR2 is SYDVKM. The CDR3 is CASSLGGRRNNEQFF.

The chain uses TRBV20-1 and TRBJ1-6; the TRBD1 assignment by TCRdb is unverifiable without DNA. The V gene's germline CDR1 is DFQATT and CDR2 SNEGSKA (reference sequence). This CDR3 is 13 amino acids long. Here the CDR3 reads CSAKGTINSPLHF.

The V call is TRBV18, the J call TRBJ2-5; there is no DNA to check the TCRdb D call of TRBD2. The CDR3 covers 13 residues. The germline CDR1 and CDR2 sequences are KGHSH and LQKENI. CDR3 residues: CASNRGLGETQYF.

The V gene is TRBV20-1, the J gene TRBJ2-5. CDR1 is DFQATT, CDR2 SNEGSKA, per germline (reference sequence). This CDR3 region has 15 residues. The CDR3 reads CSARDAAYIRETQYF.

V is TRBV18 and J is TRBJ1-1. The CDR3 totals 15 residues. Germline V gene sequence: CDR1 KGHSH, CDR2 LQKENI. The CDR3 sequence: CASSPYLRDDSEAFF.

V usage is TRBV6-5 and J usage is TRBJ1-6; no DNA is available, so the TRBD1 call from TCRdb remains unchecked. The CDR3 totals 14 residues. Germline CDR1 reads MNHEY; CDR2 reads SVGAGI. CDR3 in amino acids: CASSSPGGSSPLHF.

V usage is TRBV6-1 and J usage is TRBJ1-6; TCRdb reports TRBD1, a call that lacks DNA to check it against. The CDR3 length is 15 residues. Germline V lookup: CDR1 MNHNS, CDR2 SASEGT. The CDR3 loop is CASSKGQAFNSPLHF.

The CDR3 protein is CASTWGGLLNEQFF. The chain links TRBV6-1 to TRBJ2-1; there is no DNA to check the TCRdb D call of TRBD2. The CDR3 runs 14 residues. Germline lookup yields CDR1 MNHNS and CDR2 SASEGT.

The chain links TRBV20-1 to TRBJ2-5; TCRdb outputs TRBD1, but without DNA this stays unchecked. CDR3 size: 16 residues. Germline-derived CDR1 and CDR2 are DFQATT and SNEGSKA (reference sequence). The CDR3 is CSARVPIAGAGETQYF.

V and J are TRBV29-1 and TRBJ1-1. The CDR3 sequence is 15 residues long. Germline V gives CDR1 SQVTM, CDR2 ANQGSEA. The CDR3 region is CSVGPDGRMNTEAFF.

The rearrangement links TRBV20-1 to TRBJ2-4; the TCRdb call, TRBD1, lacks DNA for checking. Germline CDR1 and CDR2: DFQATT and SNEGSKA (reference sequence). CDR3 length equals 11 residues. This CDR3 reads CSAAGADIQYF.

The chain carries TRBV29-1 and TRBJ1-2. CDR1 and CDR2 (germline): SQVTM, ANQGSEA. The CDR3 totals 12 residues. CDR3: CSVDYSNYGYTF.

The chain has TRBV20-1 and TRBJ1-1; TCRdb indicates TRBD1, and absent DNA this call remains unverified. The CDR3 has 15 amino acids. Germline loops: CDR1 DFQATT, CDR2 SNEGSKA (reference sequence). The chain's CDR3 is CSARDWRGSYTEAFF.

The chain joins TRBV7-2 to TRBJ2-5; TCRdb selects TRBD1, and the lack of DNA leaves this call unchecked. The CDR3 totals 13 residues. In germline, CDR1 is SGHTA, CDR2 FQGNSA. The CDR3 loop is CASSLGSGTVRYF.

This sequence joins TRBV3-1 and TRBJ2-7. The CDR3 spans 14 residues. Germline CDR1 LGHDT, CDR2 YNNKEL (reference sequence). CDR3 protein: CASSQDPYTYEQYF.

The genes are TRBV20-1 and TRBJ1-1; the D gene TCRdb calls, TRBD1, cannot be checked with no DNA. CDR3 length equals 13 residues. Germline assignment: CDR1 DFQATT and CDR2 SNEGSKA (reference sequence). CDR3 sequence reads: CSAQGQGATGSFF.

The chain recombines TRBV24-1 with TRBJ2-5. Germline V gives CDR1 KGHDR, CDR2 SFDVKD. CDR3 length: 13 residues. CDR3: CATSDGVEETQYF.

The chain has TRBV7-6 and TRBJ2-7. This CDR3 comprises 13 residues. Germline V gene sequence: CDR1 SGHVS, CDR2 FNYEAQ. The CDR3 sequence: CASSSQNSAEQYF. The full variable domain, rest sourced from reference TRBV7-6 and TRBJ2-7, is GAGVSQSPRYKVTKRGQDVALRCDPISGHVSLYWYRQALGQGPEFLTYFNYEAQQDKSGLPNDRFSAERPEGSISTLTIQRTEQRDSAMYRCASSSQNSAEQYFGPGTRLTVT.